This TCR beta chain was profiled in a study of CD8 T cells in ankylosing spondylitis. Overall study results and limits: Disease-linked clones reportedly concentrated significantly in matched ankylosing spondylitis synovial fluid. A CD8+ phenotype characterized the disease-linked clones, which were relatively rare in peripheral blood. A TCR beta motif of under 10 highly homologous variants seemed to mark ankylosing spondylitis blood.

Making use of molecular barcodes, quantitative 5'-RACE generated TCR beta libraries. One entry per CDR3 protein results from TCRdb running MiXCR on the 5' RACE reads. The table shows 250,000 or so distinct CDR3 sequences, with roughly a quarter occurring only once. The V and J ends lost 1 base and 4 bases respectively, with 13 bases between them. Germline V gene sequence: CDR1 SGHTA, CDR2 FQGNSA. The CDR3 has 15 amino acids. In regard to this clonotype: Its antigen is not identified.

The rearrangement uses TRBV7-2 and TRBJ1-2; the D gene is possibly TRBD1 (6 bases). Sequencing was performed on blood, either unsorted or a sorted T cell fraction (not recorded which). This sequence was found in a male donor with ankylosing spondylitis or in good health (not recorded which). The CDR3 nucleotides are TGTGCCAGCAGCTTAGACCCAGGGGTCGGCTATGGCTACACCTTC. Its protein is CASSLDPGVGYGYTF.